The text below deals with one T cell receptor beta chain. CDR1 and CDR2 (germline): MNHEY, SVGEGT. Trimming removed 10 bases at V and 2 bases at J, with 18 bases between. The CDR3 spans 14 residues. RNA and DNA were co-extracted from roughly 20-30 mg of unsorted bulk tissue. Chronic HBV infection was present, with no prior treatment. Total RNA (approximately 500 ng) served as template for TCR beta cDNA synthesis primed by a constant-region primer. Investigators got TCR beta libraries out of three nested multiplex PCR rounds, done with slightly modified ARM-PCR. TRBV1-TRBV30 forward and Cbeta reverse primers drove the first two roughly 11-cycle rounds. Each CDR3 protein gets one entry after TCRdb re-called the multiplex PCR reads with MiXCR. The sample lists some 40,000 distinct CDR3 sequences, around 75% seen once, with 35% to 40% in the top ten. This sample was included in a study of tumor-infiltrating lymphocytes in primary liver carcinoma. The overall study: Those enrolled were patients of both sexes, who were aged 30 to 69 years.

The V call is TRBV6-2 or TRBV6-3, the J call TRBJ2-7, with D possibly TRBD1 on 5 matching bases. The specimen was tumor-adjacent normal liver tissue. The source of this sequence is a man aged 40-49 years with primary liver carcinoma and hepatitis B virus infection. The CDR3 DNA follows: TGTGCCAACATTCGAACAGCAGGGCCCTACGAGCAGTACTTC. It translates to CANIRTAGPYEQYF.